This entry features one TCR beta chain sequence. This clonotype was seen many times. Its antigen is still unknown. Relative to the germline gene, one junction end is altered; a read error may explain this. This sample was taken from a study of identical twins (dated by TCRdb to about 2016). With respect to the entire study: To test whether fetal clonotypes persist, the study used deep sequencing on TCR alpha and beta repertoires from monozygotic twins, unrelated adults of various ages, and cord blood. Replicate twin experiments were performed at different times using different library preparation protocols to rule out contamination. Study-wide findings and limitations: Zero-insertion analyses could be partly confounded by invariant T cells such as MAIT and iNKT, although diverse VJ usage argued against such confounding for most clonotypes. Compared with coincidental sharing between unrelated individuals, out-of-frame TCR alpha sequences shared between twins showed an excess of sequences with low generation probability. Because the same donors could not be followed over many years, the conclusions depended on cross-sectional statistical analysis. Fewer insertions were carried by abundant cord blood beta clonotypes; a weaker similar trend was observed in young adult naive repertoires, while no such trend was observed in memory repertoires. A weaker excess of twin sharing was found in beta out-of-frame sequences because the signal-to-noise ratio was lowered by fewer shared sequences. In monozygotic twins, out-of-frame TCR alpha sharing was systematically underestimated by recombination models, although the models agreed with sharing between unrelated individuals.

The germline V gene specifies SGHTA as CDR1 and FQGNSA as CDR2. From the cysteine through the phenylalanine, the CDR3 covers 15 amino acids. This entry keeps only the CDR3 DNA: 45 bases, framed from base 1. Every donor was a healthy Caucasian. Three pairs of female monozygotic twins, all aged about 18 to 30 years, made up the twin cohort. RNA for TCR libraries was isolated from peripheral blood mononuclear cells. To prepare the library, 5' RACE was applied. These reads were obtained on an Illumina HiSeq 2000. Template switching added a universal primer binding site, and the final cDNA carried a unique molecular identifier that allowed TCR cDNA molecules to be counted accurately. First-strand cDNA for TCR alpha and beta chains was synthesized from specific primers in the conserved constant-segment region. To control for contamination, each cDNA library was double barcoded with a SMART-Mk sample barcode plus Illumina barcodes. TruSeq adapter sequences along with Illumina sample barcodes were introduced in two successive PCR steps. The TCR alpha and beta cDNA libraries were sequenced on the Illumina HiSeq platform using custom primers. For the original study's pipeline: MiGEC processed the raw reads to extract unique molecular identifiers, while MiXCR was used to determine the CDR3 positions. For each individual, recombination models were inferred using an EM algorithm with the repgenHMM and IGoR tools. Shared clonotypes were analyzed with the tcR package in R, and sharing was normalized by the product of cloneset sizes. To study raw recombination free of thymic and clonal selection effects, out-of-frame nonproductive sequences were analyzed. TCRdb passed the public sequencing reads through fastp at Q25 and MiXCR, retaining productive beta sequences. Each CDR3 protein appears once, grouped with its most common genes and DNA. Clone size and V and J calls follow TCRdb, not the original study. The sample data list more than 600,000 distinct CDR3 sequences, and roughly 20% of these were observed just once. The ten top clones hold around 13% of the sample.

These data were also filed under a second study, of T cells expressing NK-cell markers. As noted in the second study: TCR beta-chain repertoires were profiled in sorted CD3+CD56+NKG2C+, CD3+CD56+NKG2C- and CD3+CD56-NKG2C+ T-cell subsets from eight donors. Of the eight sequenced donors, seven were found to be HCMV-seropositive and one was found to be HCMV-seronegative. In several experiments an anti-gammadeltaTCR antibody was added to restrict sorting to alphabetaTCR-expressing T cells. For six donors, the dominant CD3+CD56+NKG2C+ clonotypes were among the top 10 CD8+ clonotypes and accounted for about 1.0-7.5% of CD8+ T cells. Those dominant clonotypes were again the most abundant among CD3+CD56-NKG2C+ cells in a handful of donors, at about 25-60.1%. Whether the expanded NKG2C-expressing T cell clones were specific for HCMV antigens was left unclear. Randomly selected healthy volunteers, three men and five women, were used as the eight sequenced donors. HCMV-specific IgG was detected in serum with a commercial ELISA kit to determine HCMV serostatus. For roughly six donors, bulk peripheral blood T-cell repertoires were additionally sequenced from unsorted PBMC. MIGEC was used to demultiplex reads and group the reads by UMI, and MiTCR was used to assemble and quantify clonotypes. Only TCR cDNA sequences supported by at least two reads were kept to exclude erroneous sequences. Downstream repertoire analysis used the tcR package, and clonotypes were matched across fractions by CDR3 nucleotide sequence plus V segment. VDJmatch was used to annotate antigen specificity against VDJdb, with one amino acid substitution allowed in CDR3.

The receptor chain draws on TRBV7-2 and TRBJ2-3; 10 bases in the middle match TRBD2. The clonotype was recovered from a woman younger than 30 in good health. The sequenced material came from PBMCs. The CDR3 reads CASSLAGGRADTQYF. The nucleotide sequence reads as follows: TGTGCCAGCAGTTTAGCGGGGGGTCGGGCAGATACGCAGTATTTT.